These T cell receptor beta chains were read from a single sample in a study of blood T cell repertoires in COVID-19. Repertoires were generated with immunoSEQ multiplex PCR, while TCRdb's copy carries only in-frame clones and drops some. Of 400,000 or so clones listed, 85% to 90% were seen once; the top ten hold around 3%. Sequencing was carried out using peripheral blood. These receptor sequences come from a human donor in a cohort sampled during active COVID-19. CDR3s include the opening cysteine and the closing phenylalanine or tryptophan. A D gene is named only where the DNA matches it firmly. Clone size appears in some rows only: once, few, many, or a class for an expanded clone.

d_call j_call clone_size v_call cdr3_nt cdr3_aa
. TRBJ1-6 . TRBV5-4 TGTGCCAGCAGCTCGCAGGGCTATAATTCACCCCTCCACTTT CASSSQGYNSPLHF
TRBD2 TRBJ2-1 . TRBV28 TGTGCCACCAACTCGGGAGGGAGCTCCTACAATGAGCAGTTCTTC CATNSGGSSYNEQFF
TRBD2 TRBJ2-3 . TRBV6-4 TGTGCCAGCAGTGAAAGAAGCGGGGGGGCAGATACGCAGTATTTT CASSERSGGADTQYF
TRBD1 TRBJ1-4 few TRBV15 TGTGCCACCAGCAGTGCCTCCGGGACAGGTTTTGAAAAACTGTTTTTT CATSSASGTGFEKLFF
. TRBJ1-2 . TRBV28 TGTGCCAGCAGTTCTGGGGAGGGTGATGGCTACACCTTC CASSSGEGDGYTF
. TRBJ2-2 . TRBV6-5 TGTGCCAGCAGCTCCGGACAGAACACCGGGGAGCTGTTTTTT CASSSGQNTGELFF
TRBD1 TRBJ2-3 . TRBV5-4 TGTGCCAGCAGCTTTGGACAGGACACAGATACGCAGTATTTT CASSFGQDTDTQYF
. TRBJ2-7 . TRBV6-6 TGTGCCAGTGCTCACCTACAGGAGACCAGCTCCTACGAGCAGTACTTC CASAHLQETSSYEQYF
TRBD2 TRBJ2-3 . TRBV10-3 TGTGCCATCAGTGAGTCGTCCCCGGGACTAGCGGGAGAGTCAGATACGCAGTATTTT CAISESSPGLAGESDTQYF
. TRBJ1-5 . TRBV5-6 TGTGCCAGCAGCTTCAGAGGTGGGAGTCAGCCCCAGCATTTT CASSFRGGSQPQHF
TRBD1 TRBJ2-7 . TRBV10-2 TGCGCCACTTGGACAGGGGACGCGGGGGTCCGATACGAGCAGTACTTC CATWTGDAGVRYEQYF
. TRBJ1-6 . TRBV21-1 TGTGCCAGCAGCTCGCCGAGAACAGGGGTGCCCAATTCACCCCTCCACTTT CASSSPRTGVPNSPLHF
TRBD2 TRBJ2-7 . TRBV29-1 TGCAGCGTCCGGACTAGCGCCTACGAGCAGTACTTC CSVRTSAYEQYF
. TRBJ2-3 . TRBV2 TGTGCCAGGCGGGACTCTACAGATACGCAGTATTTT CARRDSTDTQYF
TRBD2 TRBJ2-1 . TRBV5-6 TGTGCCAGCAGCTTCCCGGGACTAGAGGTGGTTGAGCAGTTCTTC CASSFPGLEVVEQFF
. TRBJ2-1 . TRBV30 TGTGCCTGGGGTCGACGCCTGACTGGCTCCTACAATGAGCAGTTCTTC CAWGRRLTGSYNEQFF
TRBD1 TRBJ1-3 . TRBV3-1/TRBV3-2 TGTGCCAGCAGCCTCGGACAGGGAGTATCTGGAAACACCATATATTTT CASSLGQGVSGNTIYF
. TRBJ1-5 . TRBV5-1 TGCGCCAGCAGCTTGGATGGGGGCGACCAGCCCCAGCATTTT CASSLDGGDQPQHF
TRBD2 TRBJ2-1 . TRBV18 TGTGCCAGCTCTCGACTTACGGGACTAGCGGGAGGGGAGCAGTTCTTC CASSRLTGLAGGEQFF
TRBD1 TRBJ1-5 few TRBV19 TGTGCCAGTATCCGACAGGGAGGAGGCAATCAGCCCCAGCATTTT CASIRQGGGNQPQHF
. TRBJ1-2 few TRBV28 TGTGCCAGCAGTTTAGAGCCGGGTGGCTACACCTTC CASSLEPGGYTF
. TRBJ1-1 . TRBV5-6 TGTGCCAGCAGAAGTCGGGGGAACACTGAAGCTTTCTTT CASRSRGNTEAFF
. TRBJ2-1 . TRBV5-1 TGCGCCAGCAGCTTGGGGGGCGAGCAGTTCTTC CASSLGGEQFF